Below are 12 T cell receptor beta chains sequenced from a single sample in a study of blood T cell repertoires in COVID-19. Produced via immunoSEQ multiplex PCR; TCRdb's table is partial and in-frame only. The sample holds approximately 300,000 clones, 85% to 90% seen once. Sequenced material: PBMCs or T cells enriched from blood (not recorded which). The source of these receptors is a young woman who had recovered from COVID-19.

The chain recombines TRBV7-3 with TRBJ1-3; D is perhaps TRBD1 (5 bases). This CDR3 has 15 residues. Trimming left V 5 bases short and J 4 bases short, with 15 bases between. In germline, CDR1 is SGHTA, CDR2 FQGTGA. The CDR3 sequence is CASSHRGGYGNTIYF. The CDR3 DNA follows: TGTGCCAGCAGCCACCGGGGGGGTTACGGAAACACCATATATTTT.

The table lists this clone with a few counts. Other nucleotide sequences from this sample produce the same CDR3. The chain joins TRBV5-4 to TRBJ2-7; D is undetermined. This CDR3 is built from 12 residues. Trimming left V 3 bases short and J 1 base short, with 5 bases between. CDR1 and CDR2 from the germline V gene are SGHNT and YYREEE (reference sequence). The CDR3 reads CASSSSSYEQYF. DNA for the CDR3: TGTGCCAGCAGCTCCAGTTCCTACGAGCAGTACTTC.

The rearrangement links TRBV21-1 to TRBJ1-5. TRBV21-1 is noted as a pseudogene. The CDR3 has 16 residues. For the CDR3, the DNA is TGTGCCGGCCTAGGGGCGGGGGGGCGGCGCAATCAGCCCCAGCATTTT. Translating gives CAGLGAGGRRNQPQHF.

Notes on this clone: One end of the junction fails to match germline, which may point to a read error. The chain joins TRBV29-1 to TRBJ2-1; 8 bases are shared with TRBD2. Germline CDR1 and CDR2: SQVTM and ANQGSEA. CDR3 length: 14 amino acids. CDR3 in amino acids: CSVEAGAGYNEQFF. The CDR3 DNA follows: TGCAGCGTCGAAGCGGGAGCGGGTTACAATGAGCAGTTCTTC.

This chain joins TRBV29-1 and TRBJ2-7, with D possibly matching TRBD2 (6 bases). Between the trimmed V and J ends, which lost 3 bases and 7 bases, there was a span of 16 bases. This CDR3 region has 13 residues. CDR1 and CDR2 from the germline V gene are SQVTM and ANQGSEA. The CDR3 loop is CSVEVIAAKEQYF. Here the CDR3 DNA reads TGCAGCGTTGAGGTCATAGCGGCCAAGGAGCAGTACTTC.

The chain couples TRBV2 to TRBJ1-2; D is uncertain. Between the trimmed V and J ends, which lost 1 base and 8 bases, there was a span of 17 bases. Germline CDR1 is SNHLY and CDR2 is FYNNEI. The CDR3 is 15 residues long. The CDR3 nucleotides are TGTGCCAGCAGTGAAGTCTCTAGAAACCCTTTCGGCTACACCTTC. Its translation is CASSEVSRNPFGYTF.

The chain's CDR3 is CASSPSAPMSNQPQHF. The CDR3 DNA reads TGTGCCAGCAGTCCGTCCGCCCCTATGAGCAATCAGCCCCAGCATTTT. The V call is TRBV28, the J call TRBJ1-5; D remains ambiguous. The CDR3 sequence is 16 residues long. Per germline, CDR1 MDHEN and CDR2 SYDVKM. V lost 5 bases and J 1 base, leaving 15 bases between the germline ends.

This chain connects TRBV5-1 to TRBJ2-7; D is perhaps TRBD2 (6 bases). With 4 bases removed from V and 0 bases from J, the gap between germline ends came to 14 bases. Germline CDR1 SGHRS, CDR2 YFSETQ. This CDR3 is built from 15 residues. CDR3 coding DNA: TGCGCCAGCAGCCGGGACTTCCTAAGCTCCTACGAGCAGTACTTC. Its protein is CASSRDFLSSYEQYF. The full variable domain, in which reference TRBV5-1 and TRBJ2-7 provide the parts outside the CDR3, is KAGVTQTPRYLIKTRGQQVTLSCSPISGHRSVSWYQQTPGQGLQFLFEYFSETQRNKGNFPGRFSGRQFSNSRSEMNVSTLELGDSALYLCASSRDFLSSYEQYFGPGTRLTVT.

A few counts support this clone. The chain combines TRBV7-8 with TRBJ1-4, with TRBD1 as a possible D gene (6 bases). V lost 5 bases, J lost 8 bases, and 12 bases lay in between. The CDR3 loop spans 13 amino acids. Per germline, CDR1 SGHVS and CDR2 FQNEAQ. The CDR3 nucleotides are TGTGCCAGCAGCCGACGAGGGGGAGAAAAACTGTTTTTT. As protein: CASSRRGGEKLFF.

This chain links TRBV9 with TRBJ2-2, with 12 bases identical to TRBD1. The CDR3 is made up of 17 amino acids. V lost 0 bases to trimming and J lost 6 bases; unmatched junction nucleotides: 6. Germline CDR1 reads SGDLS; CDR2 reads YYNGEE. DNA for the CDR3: TGTGCCAGCAGCGTAGATCCGGGACAGGGGGCGTCCGGGGAGCTGTTTTTT. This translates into CASSVDPGQGASGELFF.

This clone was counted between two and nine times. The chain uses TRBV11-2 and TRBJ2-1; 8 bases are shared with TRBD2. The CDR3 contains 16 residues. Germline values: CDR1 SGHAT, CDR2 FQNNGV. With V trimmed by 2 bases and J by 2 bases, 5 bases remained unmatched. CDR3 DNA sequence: TGTGCCAGCAGCTTACTCGGCGGGGGGACCTACAATGAGCAGTTCTTC. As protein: CASSLLGGGTYNEQFF.

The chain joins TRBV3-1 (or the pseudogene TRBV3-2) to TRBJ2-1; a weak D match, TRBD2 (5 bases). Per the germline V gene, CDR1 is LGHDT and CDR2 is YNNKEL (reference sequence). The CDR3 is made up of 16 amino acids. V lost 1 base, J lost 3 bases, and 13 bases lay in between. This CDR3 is CASSQAIIRGYNEQFF. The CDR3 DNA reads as TGTGCCAGCAGCCAAGCAATTATACGGGGCTACAATGAGCAGTTCTTC.